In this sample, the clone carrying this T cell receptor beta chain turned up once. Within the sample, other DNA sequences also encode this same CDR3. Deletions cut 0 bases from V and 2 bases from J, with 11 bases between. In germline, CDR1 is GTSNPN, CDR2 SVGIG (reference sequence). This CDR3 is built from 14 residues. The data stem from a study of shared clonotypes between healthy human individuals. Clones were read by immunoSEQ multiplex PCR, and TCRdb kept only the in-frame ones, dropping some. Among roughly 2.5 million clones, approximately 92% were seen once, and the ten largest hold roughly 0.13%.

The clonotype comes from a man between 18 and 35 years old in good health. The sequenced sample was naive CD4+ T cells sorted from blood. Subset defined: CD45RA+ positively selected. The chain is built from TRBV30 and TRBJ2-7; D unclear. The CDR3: CAWSVKGIPYEQYF. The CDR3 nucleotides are TGTGCCTGGAGTGTGAAAGGGATCCCCTACGAGCAGTACTTC.